This TCR beta chain was recorded in a study of blood T cell repertoires in COVID-19. In the original processing: Amplification of reference gene primers was used by the study to estimate nucleated cell counts. Sequenced by immunoSEQ multiplex PCR; TCRdb stores in-frame clones only, minus some. The V and J calls and clone size were taken over from that table, and D and trimming were inferred from the DNA. The data contain approximately 170,000 clones, approximately 87% of them seen just once; the ten biggest clones take up around 4%. CDR1 is SGHNT, CDR2 YENEEA, per germline. The CDR3 is 14 amino acids. Trimming cost V 5 bases and J 5 bases, with 15 bases left between them.

The chain links TRBV11-3 to TRBJ1-1; D uncertain. Input material: peripheral blood. The clonotype originates from a woman in her sixties or seventies with acute or convalescent COVID-19. The CDR3 sequence is CASSQTRSSTEAFF. The CDR3 DNA reads as TGTGCCAGCAGCCAAACGAGAAGTAGTACTGAAGCTTTCTTT. The whole variable domain, remainder taken from reference TRBV11-3 and TRBJ1-1, is EAGVVQSPRYKIIEKKQPVAFWCNPISGHNTLYWYLQNLGQGPELLIRYENEEAVDDSQLPKDRFSAERLKGVDSTLKIQPAELGDSAVYLCASSQTRSSTEAFFGQGTRLTVV.